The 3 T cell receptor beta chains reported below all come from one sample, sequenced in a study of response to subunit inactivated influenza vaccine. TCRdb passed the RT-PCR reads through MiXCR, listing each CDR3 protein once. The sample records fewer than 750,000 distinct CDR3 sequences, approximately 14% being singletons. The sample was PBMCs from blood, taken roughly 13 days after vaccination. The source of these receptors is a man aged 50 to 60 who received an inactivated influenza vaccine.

The CDR3 loop reads CATSFRGGPETQYF. DNA of the CDR3: TGTGCCACCAGCTTCAGGGGGGGGCCAGAGACCCAGTACTTC. J is TRBJ2-5 and V is TRBV15; D is tentatively TRBD1 or TRBD2 (7 bases each). This CDR3 has 14 residues. Germline V gene lookup returns CDR1 LNHNV and CDR2 YYDKDF (reference sequence). V lost 5 bases, J lost 4 bases, and 14 bases lay in between.

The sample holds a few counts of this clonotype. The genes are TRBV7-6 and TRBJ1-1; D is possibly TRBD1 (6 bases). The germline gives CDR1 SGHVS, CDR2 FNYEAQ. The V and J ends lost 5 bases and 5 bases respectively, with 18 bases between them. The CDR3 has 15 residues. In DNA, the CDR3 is TGTGCCAGCAGCAATCAGGGGATTGGTAGGACTGAAGCTTTCTTT. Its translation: CASSNQGIGRTEAFF.

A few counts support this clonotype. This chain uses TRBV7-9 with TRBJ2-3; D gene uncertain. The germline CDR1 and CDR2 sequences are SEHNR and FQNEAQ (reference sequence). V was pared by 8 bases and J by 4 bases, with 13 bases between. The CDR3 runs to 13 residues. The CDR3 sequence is CASHPPGADTQYF. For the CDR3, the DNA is TGTGCCAGCCACCCCCCTGGCGCAGATACGCAGTATTTT.